This T cell receptor beta chain is from a study of cytomegalovirus exposure and HLA in healthy donors (dated by TCRdb to the late 2010s). Notes on the research overall: According to a later analysis, one platform produced both the 110 or so validation repertoires and the roughly 660 repertoires of the first cohort. Along with the approximately 650-subject first cohort, a separate validation cohort of over a hundred different subjects was used. The study was designed to test whether signatures of past pathogen exposure could be identified by cataloging public T cell receptors. High-throughput TCR immunosequencing, statistical association of individual TCRs with disease status, and machine learning were combined to predict cytomegalovirus infection status. What the research found in general, with its limitations: A later analysis lacked HLA typing for the validation cohort, so it scored co-occurrence in that cohort across all 130 or so repertoires. A later analysis found that TCRs clustered in the first cohort also tended to co-occur in the approximately 120 validation repertoires, with 90% to 95% of cluster scores above 0. A few of the identified cytomegalovirus-associated TCR beta chains were confirmed in vitro to be specific for cytomegalovirus antigens. While some public TCRs were present in many individuals, most TCR sequences turned up only very rarely across donors. The study gave a list of 150 to 200 TCR beta chains associated with cytomegalovirus. The authors suggested that the approach could potentially be extended to other disease states and immunological phenotypes. The classifier was reported to diagnose cytomegalovirus status with high specificity and sensitivity in both the original and validation cohorts.

Receptor libraries were prepared by the immunoSEQ multiplex PCR assay. The published analysis was carried out like this. A statistical classification framework was built for diagnosing cytomegalovirus status from the catalog of TCR beta chain sequences. This is the immuneACCESS table as TCRdb keeps it, with only in-frame sequences that have V and J called. A part of the clones is gone; compared with another copy, unresolved V genes explain less than half, and the rest is unexplained. The DNA was the basis for D and trimming; V, J and clone size are from that table. The sample table contains about 150,000 clones; only one count was recorded for 86% of them. 20% to 25% of the sample belongs to the ten largest clones. CDR1 SGHDT and CDR2 YYEEEE are derived from the germline V gene. Counted from cysteine to phenylalanine, this CDR3 has 14 amino acids. Only the CDR3 DNA is retained, 42 bases long and in frame from the first base. V is pared back by 0 bases and J by 2 bases, with 8 bases lying between the germline termini.

Regarding this clone: This clone's antigen is unknown. No base qualities exist here, and no much larger clone lies one base off it.

The donors were included in the validation cohort of roughly 120 subjects, a group kept apart from the roughly 670-subject first cohort. The TCR comes from a man between 18 and 29 years old in good health and CMV-seropositive. Recombination linked TRBV5-6 to TRBJ1-2; there is no confident call for the D gene. The material sequenced was PBMCs. The CDR3 amino acid sequence is: CASSLAIMNYGYTF. The DNA reads as follows: TGTGCCAGCAGCTTGGCCATCATGAACTATGGCTACACCTTC.